This T cell receptor (beta chain) emerged from a study of cytomegalovirus exposure and HLA in healthy donors. Study context: Earlier sequencing of some 180 million T cells yielded around 100 million unique TCR beta sequences.

Turning to this clone: What it binds is unknown.

Researchers ran the PCR with 60 Vbeta and 13 Jbeta primers. Using immunoSEQ multiplex PCR, the repertoire was profiled, and TCRdb retains in-frame clones only, with some absent. This table has approximately 150,000 clones, 80% appearing once. Study-level findings and limits: An analysis done earlier found most TCR beta V segments productive about 90% or about 30% of the time. Confirmation in vitro established that a few CMV-associated chains were specific for CMV antigens.

Trimming pared 4 bases from V and 9 bases from J, leaving 7 bases between. This CDR3 comprises 11 residues. Germline CDR1 SGHTA, CDR2 FQGNSA. The chain carries TRBV7-2 and TRBJ2-1, with D unclear. The clonotype originates from a man aged 30 to 39 in good health and CMV-seropositive. The sample comprised PBMCs. Here the CDR3 DNA reads TGTGCCAGCAGCTCTAGTTTTGAGCAGTTCTTC. Protein: CASSSSFEQFF.